This TCR beta chain was documented in a study of shared clonotypes between healthy human individuals. Study-level information: Researchers assigned three CD4 naive, three CD4 memory, two CD8 naive and one CD8 memory plate to each donor. Study-level results: About 5% of naive CD4 clonotypes were shared across a few donors. The represented genetic and exposure-history diversity was limited by the small number of donors. Relative to their counterparts shared across all four donors, non-shared clonotypes exhibited diminished generation probabilities.

Libraries were prepared by immunoSEQ multiplex PCR; TCRdb keeps only in-frame clonotypes and omits some of them. The sample carries some 1,100,000 clones, 70% to 80% recorded once. Concerning this clone itself: No antigen is known for it.

V lost 0 bases to trimming and J lost 4 bases, with 6 bases between them. The germline gives CDR1 SEHNR, CDR2 FQNEAQ (reference sequence). The CDR3 loop spans 13 amino acids. The source material was memory CD4+ T cells from PBMCs. Subset here: CD45RA-negative fraction. The receptor's source is a man aged 18 to 30 in good health. Some clones in this sample may be carry-over from other donors' samples. The chain combines TRBV7-9 with TRBJ1-2; D unresolved. The CDR3 here is CASSLASSYGYTF. In DNA, the CDR3 is TGTGCCAGCAGCTTAGCCTCTTCCTATGGCTACACCTTC.